This T cell receptor (beta chain) was recovered during a study of shared clonotypes between healthy human individuals (dated by TCRdb to the early 2020s). For context, the study as a whole: The cohort included a few men and two women between 18 and 49 years of age. For each donor, CD4 naive and CD4 memory were each given three plates, CD8 naive was given two plates, and CD8 memory was given one plate. Between about 0.94 and 10 billion PBMCs per donor were obtained by leukapheresis. Blood TCR repertoires of roughly five healthy adults were deeply sequenced to estimate repertoire size and the extent of clonotype sharing between individuals. To increase sequencing depth and limit assay-specific biases, TCR repertoire library preparation and sequencing were carried out by different laboratories using diverse techniques. General findings and caveats noted by the study authors: Pairwise subsampling indicated that sequencing depth was expected to affect the degree of clonotype sharing among donors. The genetic and exposure-history diversity represented was limited by the small number of donors. Clonotypes shared by all four sorted-subset donors showed higher generation probabilities than non-shared clonotypes. Sampling was restricted to blood, and TCR repertoires in tissues likely differ from the TCR repertoires found in blood. Naive subsets generally had larger estimated clonotype richness than memory subsets. Across four donors, roughly 5.1% of naive CD4, approximately 4% of naive CD8, under 2.5% of memory CD4, and approximately 0.42% of memory CD8 clonotypes were shared. Incomplete sequencing was indicated by rarefaction of sorted-subset datasets, despite the large sequencing depth.

V ends up 4 bases short and J 4 bases short, with an unmatched junction base count of 5. The cysteine opens and the phenylalanine closes a CDR3 of 16 amino acids. The DNA shown is the 48-base CDR3, in frame from base 1. CD8 naive samples were obtained by positive selection for CCR7 among CD45RO-negative cells, yielding a CD45RA+CCR7+ population from which TemRA cells were excluded. Healthy HIV-negative adults with no recently reported acute infections or vaccinations were included as donors. Every donor was a Caucasian adult living in Nashville, Tennessee, USA. Blood was obtained by leukapheresis, after which PBMCs were separated by Ficoll-Histopaque density gradient centrifugation and cryopreserved in liquid nitrogen vapor phase. Purity and quantity of every magnetically sorted T cell population were checked by analytical flow cytometry. Genomic DNA was isolated from each sorted fraction and quantified by UV absorbance on a Nanodrop 2000c.

On this clone itself: This receptor's antigen is unknown. There are no base qualities to consult, and no much larger clone falls within one base.

Using the deep immunoSEQ assay, multiplex PCR amplified TCR CDR3 regions from genomic DNA. Genomic DNA extracted from each cell subset was distributed evenly over all wells of several immunoSEQ 96-well plates, and each plate served as one replicate. For sorted subsets, approximately 200 ng of genomic DNA, equivalent to 25,000 to 35,000 T cell genomes, went into each replicate PCR. Purified libraries were quantified with a Qubit 3.0 fluorometer, sized on a Bioanalyzer 2100, and re-quantified with the KAPA Library Quantification kit. Every immunoSEQ 96-well plate was sequenced on a separate single-read 150-cycle Illumina NextSeq 550 flow cell. As for the authors' bioinformatics: The immunoSEQ output contained only junctional sequences without quality scores, so filtering could not match that applied to full-length reads. Sequences were annotated with PyIR, a Python wrapper for IgBLAST v1.9, using IMGT germline references to assign V/J genes and CDR3. Reads were removed for weak V/J assignments (E-value above 1e-6), missing CDR3, stop codons, out-of-frame junctions, or ambiguous translated residues. V3J clonotypes were defined by identical inferred V gene, J gene, and CDR3 amino acid sequence. Percentage overlap between repertoires was calculated by dividing the number of shared unique clonotypes by the size of the smaller repertoire. RTK rarefaction, the Chao1 estimator, and Recon v2.1 estimates of unobserved clonotypes were used to assess repertoire richness. Generation probabilities were computed with OLGA for all TCRbeta clonotypes obtained by the gDNA method from several donors. As stored in TCRdb, this immuneACCESS dataset retains in-frame rearrangements with V and J assigned. A fraction of the clones does not appear; measured against another copy, unresolved V genes explain less than half of the discrepancy, and the remainder lacks a known reason. V and J calls and clone size are those listed in that table; D and trimming were worked out from the DNA. In this sample the table shows 600,000 or so clones, 95% to 98% of which occur a single time. The ten largest clones take up 0.25% to 0.35% of the sample.

This chain is built from TRBV5-3 and TRBJ1-4, with TRBD1 matching 12 junction bases. TRBV5-3 is an ORF; its function is uncertain. What was sequenced was naive CD8+ T cells sorted from blood. Taken with the paper, the label for cell subset or site translates to: CD45RA+CCR7+. This TCR was sampled from a man aged 25-45 years in good health. CDR3 loop: CARSRGQGAGNEKLFF. Read as DNA, the sequence is TGTGCCAGAAGCCGGGGACAGGGGGCGGGTAATGAAAAACTGTTTTTT.